This TCR beta chain was sequenced in a study of T cells after yellow fever vaccination. 5'RACE template switching produced TCR cDNA carrying a universal primer site and UMIs. MiXCR, applied by TCRdb to the 5' RACE reads, yields one record per CDR3 protein. The table shows 200,000 to 250,000 distinct CDR3 sequences, with 6.5% to 8.5% occurring only once. This clonotype was found a few times. This CDR3 region has 13 residues. CDR1 is SGHAT, CDR2 FQNNGV, per germline. The V and J ends lost 3 bases and 9 bases, in that order; junction bases with no gene match: 8. This TCR was recovered from a man aged 25 to 45 who received the YFV17D yellow fever vaccine. V gene TRBV11-2 combines with J gene TRBJ2-7, with 7 bases identical to TRBD1. The input for sequencing was CD4+ T cells sorted from PBMCs, taken 15 days after the yellow fever booster vaccination. The CDR3 is CASSLYRGLVQYF. The DNA of the CDR3 is TGTGCCAGCAGCTTGTACAGGGGTTTGGTGCAGTACTTC.